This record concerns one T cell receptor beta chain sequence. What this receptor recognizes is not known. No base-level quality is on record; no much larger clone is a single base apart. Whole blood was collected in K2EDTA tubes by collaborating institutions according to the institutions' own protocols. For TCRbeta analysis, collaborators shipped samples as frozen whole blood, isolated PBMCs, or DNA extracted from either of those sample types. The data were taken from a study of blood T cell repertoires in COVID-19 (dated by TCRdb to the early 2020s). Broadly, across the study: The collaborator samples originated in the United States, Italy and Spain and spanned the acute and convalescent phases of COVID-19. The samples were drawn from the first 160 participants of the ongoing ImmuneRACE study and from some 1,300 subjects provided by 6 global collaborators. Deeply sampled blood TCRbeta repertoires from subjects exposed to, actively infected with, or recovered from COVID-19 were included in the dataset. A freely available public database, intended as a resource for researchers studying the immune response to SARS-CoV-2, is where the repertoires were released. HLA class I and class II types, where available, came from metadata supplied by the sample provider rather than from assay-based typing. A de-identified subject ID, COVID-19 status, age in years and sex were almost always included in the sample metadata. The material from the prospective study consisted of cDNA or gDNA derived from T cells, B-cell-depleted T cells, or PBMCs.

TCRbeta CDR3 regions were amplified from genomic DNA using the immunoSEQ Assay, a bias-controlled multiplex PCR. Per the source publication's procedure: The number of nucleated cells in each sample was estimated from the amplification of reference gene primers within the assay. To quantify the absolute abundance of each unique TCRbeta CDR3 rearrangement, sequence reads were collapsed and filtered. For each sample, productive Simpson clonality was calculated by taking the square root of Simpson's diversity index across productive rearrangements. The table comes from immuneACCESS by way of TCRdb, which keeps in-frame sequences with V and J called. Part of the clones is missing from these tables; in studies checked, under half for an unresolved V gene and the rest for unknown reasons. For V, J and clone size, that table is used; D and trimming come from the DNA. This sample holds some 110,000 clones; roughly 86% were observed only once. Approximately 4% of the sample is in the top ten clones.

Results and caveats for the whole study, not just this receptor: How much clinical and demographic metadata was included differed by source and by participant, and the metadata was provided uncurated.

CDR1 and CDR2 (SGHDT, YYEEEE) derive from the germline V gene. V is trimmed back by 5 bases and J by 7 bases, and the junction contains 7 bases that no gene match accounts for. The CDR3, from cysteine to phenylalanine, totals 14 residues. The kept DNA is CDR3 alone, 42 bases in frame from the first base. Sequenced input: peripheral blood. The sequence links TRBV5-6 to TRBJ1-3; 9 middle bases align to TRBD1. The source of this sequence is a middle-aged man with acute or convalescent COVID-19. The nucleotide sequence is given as TGTGCCAGCAGTCCCCGTGGACAGGGGAACACCATATATTTT. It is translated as CASSPRGQGNTIYF.